One sample yielded the 12 T cell receptor beta chains listed below, sequenced in a study of shared clonotypes between healthy human individuals. Here immunoSEQ multiplex PCR was the method, and the copy in TCRdb shows in-frame clones only, minus some. The sample lists some 2.3 million clones; about 92% were seen once. The sample consisted of naive CD4+ T cells from PBMCs. Sample subset: CD45RA+ positively selected. These receptors were collected from a man aged 18 to 29 in good health. Some clones in this sample may be carry-over from other donors' samples.

The chain employs TRBV7-3 and TRBJ2-2; 14 bases are a match to TRBD2. Germline V gene sequence: CDR1 SGHTA, CDR2 FQGTGA. Unmatched junction bases numbered 6, after V lost 5 bases and J lost 4 bases. CDR3 size: 17 residues. CDR3 in amino acids: CASSRGLAGGFTGELFF. CDR3 nucleotides: TGTGCCAGCAGCCGTGGACTAGCGGGAGGTTTCACCGGGGAGCTGTTTTTT.

The chain combines TRBV28 with TRBJ1-1; D is unclear. Trimming left V 5 bases short and J 0 bases short, with 10 bases between. The CDR3 is made up of 14 amino acids. In germline, CDR1 is MDHEN, CDR2 SYDVKM. The CDR3, as DNA: TGTGCCAGCAGTCCAATAGGGTTGAACACTGAAGCTTTCTTT. This encodes CASSPIGLNTEAFF.

V gene TRBV29-1 combines with J gene TRBJ1-2, with TRBD1 matching over 8 bases. V trimming: 7 bases; J trimming: 2 bases; junction bases outside the gene matches: 3. The CDR3 spans 12 residues. CDR1 and CDR2 from the germline V gene are SQVTM and ANQGSEA. CDR3 sequence reads: CSGYRGNYGYTF. In nucleotides, the CDR3 is TGCAGCGGCTACAGGGGGAACTATGGCTACACCTTC.

Remarks on this clone: Other DNA sequences from this sample encode an identical CDR3 as well. The V and J genes are TRBV6-6 and TRBJ2-7; D unresolved. The CDR3 runs to 14 residues. Trimming took 2 bases from V and 2 from J, leaving 10 bases between them. The germline V gene encodes CDR1 MNHNY and CDR2 SVGAGI (reference sequence). CDR3: CASSYTQGPYEQYF. The CDR3 DNA reads TGTGCCAGCAGTTACACCCAAGGCCCCTACGAGCAGTACTTC.

This chain connects TRBV5-1 to TRBJ1-1; no definite D call. V was cut by 0 bases and J by 0 bases, with 9 bases left in between. Germline loops: CDR1 SGHRS, CDR2 YFSETQ. The CDR3 has 15 residues. CDR3 region: CASSLDPGMNTEAFF. The CDR3 region has the DNA TGCGCCAGCAGCTTGGATCCGGGGATGAACACTGAAGCTTTCTTT. The variable domain in full, with the rest retrieved from reference TRBV5-1 and TRBJ1-1, is KAGVTQTPRYLIKTRGQQVTLSCSPISGHRSVSWYQQTPGQGLQFLFEYFSETQRNKGNFPGRFSGRQFSNSRSEMNVSTLELGDSALYLCASSLDPGMNTEAFFGQGTRLTVV.

The chain is built from TRBV28 and TRBJ2-1; possible D gene TRBD1, 5 bases. This CDR3 spans 16 amino acids. CDR1 and CDR2 from the germline V gene are MDHEN and SYDVKM. Trimming pared 3 bases from V and 4 bases from J, leaving 16 bases between. This CDR3 is CASSFLPFRGYNEQFF. CDR3 in DNA: TGTGCCAGCAGTTTTCTCCCCTTTAGGGGTTACAATGAGCAGTTCTTC.

The count of this clone is one. The chain uses TRBV11-2 and TRBJ2-7; a weak D match, TRBD1 (6 bases). This CDR3 region has 14 residues. The germline V gene has CDR1 SGHAT and CDR2 FQNNGV. Trimming pared 8 bases from V and 6 bases from J, leaving 20 bases between. The CDR3 nucleotides are TGTGCCAGCGGAAACCTCAGGGGTACATCCGAGCAGTACTTC. This gives the protein CASGNLRGTSEQYF.

The CDR3 region is CASSRTGIDAFF. CDR3 DNA: TGTGCCAGCAGCCGGACAGGGATCGACGCTTTCTTT. The gene calls are TRBV11-2 and TRBJ1-1; 8 bases agree with TRBD1. Germline lookup yields CDR1 SGHAT and CDR2 FQNNGV. The V segment lost 5 bases and the J segment 11 bases; nucleotides outside the gene matches: 7. The CDR3 is 12 amino acids.

The chain joins TRBV6-1 to TRBJ1-2; D gene unclear. The CDR3 extends over 14 amino acids. V was trimmed by 0 bases and J by 9 bases, leaving 14 bases between them. Germline V lookup: CDR1 MNHNS, CDR2 SASEGT. The CDR3 reads CASSEALTRDRYTF. CDR3 in DNA: TGTGCCAGCAGTGAAGCGTTAACACGGGATCGCTACACCTTC.

V gene TRBV5-1 combines with J gene TRBJ2-7; D call uncertain. The CDR3 runs to 14 residues. V was clipped by 0 bases and J by 3 bases, with 10 bases between them. The germline CDR1 and CDR2 sequences are SGHRS and YFSETQ. CDR3 protein: CASSLAGPDYEQYF. Written as DNA, the CDR3 is TGCGCCAGCAGCTTGGCCGGACCTGACTACGAGCAGTACTTC.

This chain uses TRBV5-6 with TRBJ2-1; perhaps TRBD1 as D (5 bases). CDR1 SGHDT and CDR2 YYEEEE come from the germline V gene. V shed 8 bases and J shed 3 bases, with 9 bases lying between them. This CDR3 is built from 12 residues. Written as DNA, the CDR3 is TGTGCCAGTGGGGCCGGCTACAATGAGCAGTTCTTC. Its translation: CASGAGYNEQFF.

This clone was seen once. The chain joins TRBV7-9 to TRBJ1-4; no clear D. Germline CDR1 is SEHNR and CDR2 is FQNEAQ (reference sequence). This CDR3 has 14 amino acids. Trimming pared 5 bases from V and 4 bases from J, leaving 11 bases between. CDR3 amino acids: CASSPSRSNEKLFF. Written as DNA, the CDR3 is TGTGCCAGCAGCCCCTCACGAAGTAATGAAAAACTGTTTTTT.